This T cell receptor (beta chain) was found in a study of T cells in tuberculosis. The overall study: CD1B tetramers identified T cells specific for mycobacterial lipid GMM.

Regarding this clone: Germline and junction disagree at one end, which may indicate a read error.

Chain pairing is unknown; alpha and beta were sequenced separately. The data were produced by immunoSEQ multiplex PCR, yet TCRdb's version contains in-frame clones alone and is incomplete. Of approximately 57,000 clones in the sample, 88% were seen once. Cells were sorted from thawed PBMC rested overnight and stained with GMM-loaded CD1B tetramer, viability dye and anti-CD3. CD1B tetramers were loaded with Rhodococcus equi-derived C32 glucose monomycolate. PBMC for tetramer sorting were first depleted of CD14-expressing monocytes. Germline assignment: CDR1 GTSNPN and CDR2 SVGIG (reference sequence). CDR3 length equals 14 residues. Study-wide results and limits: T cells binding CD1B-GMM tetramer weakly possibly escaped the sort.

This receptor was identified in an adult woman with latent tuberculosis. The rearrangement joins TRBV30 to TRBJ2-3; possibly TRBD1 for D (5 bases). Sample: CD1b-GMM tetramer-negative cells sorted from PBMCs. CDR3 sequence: CAWSGTVNTGTQYF. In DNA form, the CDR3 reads TGTGCCTGGAGTGGAACTGTGAACACAGGTACGCAGTATTTT.